These 9 T cell receptor beta chains were all obtained from the same sample, sequenced in a study of shared clonotypes between healthy human individuals. TCRdb's copy holds only in-frame clones and misses some; the assay was immunoSEQ multiplex PCR. The table lists 1,500,000 or so clones, roughly 98.5% of them singletons, with approximately 0.4% in the top ten. Sequencing used naive CD4+ T cells sorted from blood. Described subset: CD45RA+ positively selected. All receptors derive from a man in his thirties or forties in good health.

The chain employs TRBV5-8 and TRBJ1-2, with D tentatively TRBD1 (6 bases). V lost 2 bases, J lost 5 bases, and 19 bases lay in between. In germline, CDR1 is SGHTS, CDR2 YDEGEE. The CDR3 covers 16 residues. The CDR3 here is CASSFEPRGGEYGYTF. CDR3 in DNA: TGTGCCAGCAGCTTTGAACCCCGGGGGGGCGAATATGGCTACACCTTC. Variable domain in full (rest from reference TRBV5-8 and TRBJ1-2): EAGVTQSPTHLIKTRGQQATLRCSPISGHTSVYWYQQALGLGLQFLLWYDEGEERNRGNFPPRFSGRQFPNYSSELNVNALELEDSALYLCASSFEPRGGEYGYTFGSGTRLTVV.

The chain employs TRBV12-5 and TRBJ1-1, with unresolved D. V lost 4 bases to trimming and J lost 5 bases, with 11 bases between them. The CDR3 contains 13 residues. Germline V gene lookup returns CDR1 LGHNT and CDR2 FRNRAP. The CDR3 bases are TGTGCTAGTGGTTCGCAAGGATTGACTGAAGCTTTCTTT. Protein product: CASGSQGLTEAFF.

About this clone itself: At the DNA level, this CDR3 is encoded by other sequences in the same sample as well. The V and J genes are TRBV5-1 and TRBJ2-7; D gene unclear. The CDR3 loop spans 12 amino acids. Germline-derived CDR1 and CDR2 are SGHRS and YFSETQ. Trimming took 2 bases from V and 3 from J, leaving 6 bases between them. In DNA form, the CDR3 reads TGCGCCAGCAGCTTCCCGGGCTACGAGCAGTACTTC. This codes for CASSFPGYEQYF. Looking up the rest from reference TRBV5-1 and TRBJ2-7 gives the full variable domain: KAGVTQTPRYLIKTRGQQVTLSCSPISGHRSVSWYQQTPGQGLQFLFEYFSETQRNKGNFPGRFSGRQFSNSRSEMNVSTLELGDSALYLCASSFPGYEQYFGPGTRLTVT.

CDR3 in DNA: TGTGCCAGCAGGTCCCGGAGCGCCGGGGAGCTGTTTTTT. As protein: CASRSRSAGELFF. This rearrangement joins TRBV2 to TRBJ2-2; D not certain. This CDR3 comprises 13 residues. Trimming left V 6 bases short and J 6 bases short, with 11 bases between. Germline V lookup: CDR1 SNHLY, CDR2 FYNNEI.

V is TRBV5-1 and J is TRBJ2-7, with 7 bases lining up with TRBD2. The length of the CDR3 is 14 residues. The V gene end was trimmed by 0 bases and the J gene end by 6 bases; junction bases not matched to a gene: 6. The germline V gene encodes CDR1 SGHRS and CDR2 YFSETQ. The CDR3 nucleotides are TGCGCCAGCAGCTTGGACGGGGAGGGTGGCGAGCAGTACTTC. This sequence encodes CASSLDGEGGEQYF.

On this clone itself: The sample has other DNA sequences that encode this CDR3 too. The rearrangement joins TRBV28 to TRBJ2-7; D is possibly TRBD1 or TRBD2 (6 bases each). Trimming left V 6 bases short and J 3 bases short, with 12 bases between. Germline V gene sequence: CDR1 MDHEN, CDR2 SYDVKM. The CDR3 runs to 13 residues. CDR3 bases: TGTGCCAGCAGGACAGGAGGGGGCTACGAGCAGTACTTC. This translates into CASRTGGGYEQYF.

The rearrangement links TRBV29-1 to TRBJ2-1; D not certain. This CDR3 has 13 residues. Germline assignment: CDR1 SQVTM and CDR2 ANQGSEA. Trimming shortened V by 1 base and J by 0 bases, and 4 bases separated the two germline ends. The CDR3 is CSVEGPSYNEQFF. The CDR3 DNA reads TGCAGCGTTGAAGGGCCCTCCTACAATGAGCAGTTCTTC.

The J gene is TRBJ2-7, the V gene TRBV5-1; D possibly uses TRBD1 or TRBD2 (5 bases each). The V and J ends lost 5 bases and 4 bases respectively, with 16 bases between them. The CDR3 runs to 14 residues. CDR1 SGHRS and CDR2 YFSETQ come from the germline V gene. CDR3 sequence reads: CASRRGTNSYEQYF. Here the CDR3 DNA reads TGCGCCAGCAGACGAGGGACCAACAGTTACGAGCAGTACTTC.

The V and J genes are TRBV5-1 and TRBJ2-3; TRBD2 aligns across 11 bases. There are 19 residues in the CDR3. The germline V gene has CDR1 SGHRS and CDR2 YFSETQ. V was clipped by 0 bases and J by 3 bases; unmatched bases: 12. CDR3 DNA sequence: TGCGCCAGCAGCTTGGTTACTAGCGGGAGAGGTGGGTCTACAGATACGCAGTATTTT. It specifies CASSLVTSGRGGSTDTQYF.